What follows are 27 T cell receptor beta chains derived from one specimen sequenced in a study of T cells in Graves' hyperthyroidism and ophthalmopathy. RNA transcripts gave rise to amplified TCR beta CDR3 regions. In the first-round RT-PCR of the TCR CDR3, the HTBI primer set was used. TCRdb recomputed calls from the multiplex PCR reads with MiXCR, one row per CDR3 protein. The data hold fewer than 350,000 distinct CDR3 sequences, with roughly 18% observed a single time. Sequenced: blood. Every receptor here comes from a middle-aged woman with Graves' ophthalmopathy.

This clonotype was detected many times. V is TRBV30 and J is TRBJ1-2; D is ambiguous. The CDR3 sequence is 15 residues long. Germline V gives CDR1 GTSNPN, CDR2 SVGIG (reference sequence). V gave up 0 bases and J gave up 1 base, with 12 bases separating them. CDR3 nucleotide sequence: TGTGCCTGGAGTGTACCTCATACAGTTAACTATGGCTACACCTTC. It yields the protein CAWSVPHTVNYGYTF.

The chain couples TRBV4-3 to TRBJ2-2; 8 nucleotides match TRBD1. The CDR3 length is 18 residues. The V gene end was trimmed by 0 bases and the J gene end by 0 bases; junction bases not matched to a gene: 6. The germline CDR1 and CDR2 sequences are LGHNA and YSLEER. The CDR3 coding sequence is TGCGCCAGCAGCCAAGATCCCCGACAGGGGTCGAACACCGGGGAGCTGTTTTTT. This sequence encodes CASSQDPRQGSNTGELFF.

V is TRBV28 and J is TRBJ2-7, with a weak D call TRBD1 (5 bases). Germline CDR1 and CDR2: MDHEN and SYDVKM. Trimming took 4 bases from V and 1 from J, leaving 20 bases between them. The CDR3 extends over 17 amino acids. The CDR3 bases are TGTGCCAGCAGTTCCAACATGATGGGCGCAGGGTCCTACGAGCAGTACTTC. This encodes CASSSNMMGAGSYEQYF.

This clonotype showed up many times. This sequence joins TRBV27 and TRBJ2-5; D might be TRBD2 (5 bases). CDR3 size: 14 residues. Germline V CDR1 and CDR2: MNHEY, SMNVEV (reference sequence). V lost 3 bases and J 5 bases, leaving 13 bases between the germline ends. CDR3 DNA sequence: TGTGCCAGCAGTTTGAGGGAGAGGAGGGAGACCCAGTACTTC. Its protein product is CASSLRERRETQYF.

This clonotype was observed many times. The chain has TRBV11-2 and TRBJ2-5; possible D gene TRBD2, 6 bases. This CDR3 is 13 amino acids long. CDR1 is SGHAT and CDR2 is FQNNGV in the germline V gene. Trimming cost V 5 bases and J 4 bases, with 11 bases left between them. CDR3: CASSPRERETQYF. The CDR3 region has the DNA TGTGCCAGCAGCCCTCGGGAGAGAGAGACCCAGTACTTC.

This clonotype came up many times. J is TRBJ2-7 and V is TRBV27, with 10 bases matching TRBD1. The length of the CDR3 is 15 residues. CDR1 and CDR2 from the germline V gene are MNHEY and SMNVEV (reference sequence). The V segment lost 4 bases and the J segment 2 bases; nucleotides outside the gene matches: 5. The CDR3 DNA reads as TGTGCCAGCAGTTCCTGGACAGGGGGAGCCTACGAGCAGTACTTC. This gives the protein CASSSWTGGAYEQYF.

This clonotype was counted ten times or more. The chain recombines TRBV7-9 with TRBJ2-7, with 7 bases fitting TRBD1. V shed 4 bases and J 6 bases; nucleotides not matched to a gene: 0. Germline V gene data show CDR1 as SEHNR and CDR2 as FQNEAQ (reference sequence). This CDR3 contains 11 residues. Here the CDR3 DNA reads TGTGCCAGCAGCTCAGGGGGCGAGCAGTACTTC. As protein: CASSSGGEQYF.

This clonotype came up a few times. The chain links TRBV5-5 to TRBJ2-7; 10 bases match TRBD2. Germline CDR1 reads SGHKS; CDR2 reads YYEKEE (reference sequence). The CDR3 consists of 15 residues. J lost 4 bases, V lost 1 base, and 5 bases had no gene match. CDR3 in amino acids: CASSLSSGSKYEQYF. The CDR3 nucleotides are TGTGCCAGCAGCTTGTCTAGCGGGAGTAAGTACGAGCAGTACTTC.

This clonotype appeared many times. V and J are TRBV2 and TRBJ1-3; weak D call: TRBD1 (5 bases). Germline CDR1 reads SNHLY; CDR2 reads FYNNEI. With 0 bases removed from V and 0 bases from J, the gap between germline ends came to 12 bases. The CDR3 has 17 residues. CDR3 sequence reads: CASSEAGDPNSGNTIYF. For the CDR3, the DNA is TGTGCCAGCAGTGAAGCGGGGGACCCCAACTCTGGAAACACCATATATTTT.

Comments on this clonotype: Being one base from a much bigger clone, this may be a read error. The chain combines TRBV10-3 with TRBJ2-3; no definite D call. This CDR3 spans 15 amino acids. Germline V CDR1 and CDR2: ENHRY, SYGVKD. Trimming took 7 bases from V and 0 from J, leaving 14 bases between them. The CDR3 loop reads CAITETGTSTDTQYF. As DNA, the CDR3 is TGTGCCATCACCGAGACGGGTACTAGCACAGATACGCAGTATTTT.

This clonotype has ten or more counts. The rearrangement joins TRBV9 to TRBJ2-7; TRBD1 aligns across 8 bases. This CDR3 spans 14 amino acids. V shed 3 bases, J shed 4 bases, and the junction held 6 bases outside the gene matches. Germline V gene sequence: CDR1 SGDLS, CDR2 YYNGEE. As DNA, the CDR3 is TGTGCCAGCAGCGCCGGGACAGGTTTTTACGAGCAGTACTTC. As protein: CASSAGTGFYEQYF.

There are many counts of this clonotype. The chain uses TRBV20-1 and TRBJ2-5; 7 nucleotides align to TRBD1. Trimming took 5 bases from V and 2 from J; bases not matched to a gene: 8. Germline assignment: CDR1 DFQATT and CDR2 SNEGSKA (reference sequence). The CDR3 sequence is 14 residues long. The CDR3 sequence is CSALPGQLQETQYF. CDR3 DNA sequence: TGCAGTGCTCTCCCGGGACAGCTACAAGAGACCCAGTACTTC.

Many counts were recorded for this clonotype. The chain combines TRBV15 with TRBJ2-7; TRBD1 aligns across 9 bases. Germline V lookup: CDR1 LNHNV, CDR2 YYDKDF (reference sequence). With V trimmed by 5 bases and J by 6 bases, 11 bases remained unmatched. The CDR3 runs to 15 residues. This CDR3 reads CATSGGDRANGEQYF. In nucleotides, the CDR3 is TGTGCCACCAGCGGAGGGGACAGGGCGAACGGCGAGCAGTACTTC.

This clonotype was detected ten times or more. CDR3 DNA: TGTGCCAGCAGCTTAGTCAGTTCCTACGAGCAGTACTTC. Its translation is CASSLVSSYEQYF. The gene calls are TRBV11-2 and TRBJ2-7; D gene ambiguous. Germline CDR1 SGHAT, CDR2 FQNNGV. The CDR3 contains 13 residues. V lost 1 base to trimming and J lost 1 base, with 5 bases between them.

The table lists this clonotype with many counts. The chain links TRBV6-2 or TRBV6-3 to TRBJ1-3; D not resolved. Germline CDR1 and CDR2: MNHEY and SVGEGT. The CDR3 is 13 amino acids. The V gene lost 2 bases and the J gene lost 7 bases, with 9 bases spanning the gap. The CDR3 spells CASSYDERNTIYF. CDR3 DNA: TGTGCCAGCAGTTACGACGAGAGGAACACCATATATTTT.

This clonotype came up many times. This chain connects TRBV5-1 to TRBJ1-1, with 7 nucleotides matching TRBD1. This CDR3 contains 15 residues. V trimming: 4 bases; J trimming: 0 bases; junction bases outside the gene matches: 6. The germline V gene encodes CDR1 SGHRS and CDR2 YFSETQ. Written as DNA, the CDR3 is TGCGCCAGCAGCCAGTCAGGGGGTGTGAACACTGAAGCTTTCTTT. Its protein product is CASSQSGGVNTEAFF.

This clonotype has at least ten counts. The chain carries TRBV5-1 and TRBJ2-2; D is ambiguous. Trimming took 0 bases from V and 10 from J, leaving 16 bases between them. CDR1 and CDR2 from the germline V gene are SGHRS and YFSETQ. The CDR3 is 15 residues long. CDR3 loop: CASSLGSGSGVELFF. The CDR3 DNA reads TGCGCCAGCAGCTTGGGCTCTGGATCCGGTGTGGAGCTGTTTTTT.

Many counts were recorded for this clonotype. The rearrangement uses TRBV6-5 and TRBJ1-2; 7 positions agree with TRBD1. V was clipped by 2 bases and J by 2 bases; unmatched bases: 2. The germline CDR1 and CDR2 sequences are MNHEY and SVGAGI. CDR3 size: 14 residues. CDR3 protein: CASSYQGQNYGYTF. DNA of the CDR3: TGTGCCAGCAGTTACCAGGGACAGAACTATGGCTACACCTTC.

This clonotype was seen at least ten times. The germline gene is not matched at one end of the junction; a read error may be the cause. The chain employs TRBV6-1 and TRBJ2-2; 10 nucleotides match TRBD2. This CDR3 region has 17 residues. CDR1 is MNHNS and CDR2 is SASEGT in the germline V gene. The CDR3 DNA reads TGTGTCAGCAGTCCTCAGCGGGAGGGCCTCTTGACCGGGGAGCTGTTTTTT. Protein: CVSSPQREGLLTGELFF.

This clonotype came up many times. Germline and junction disagree at one end, which may indicate a read error. The V call is TRBV4-1, the J call TRBJ2-2; D possibly corresponds to TRBD1 (7 bases). Germline lookup yields CDR1 MGHRA and CDR2 YSYEKL. CDR3 length equals 12 residues. CDR3 sequence (DNA): TGCGCCAGCAGCGGACAGGAGGGTTGGGCGATTTTT. Encoded protein: CASSGQEGWAIF.

This clonotype was seen ten or more times. V usage is TRBV2 and J usage is TRBJ2-7, with D unclear. Trimming took 1 base from V and 4 from J, leaving 11 bases between them. CDR3 length: 14 residues. The germline V gene encodes CDR1 SNHLY and CDR2 FYNNEI. The chain's CDR3 is CASSEELEAYEQYF. CDR3 DNA sequence: TGTGCCAGCAGTGAAGAGTTAGAGGCTTACGAGCAGTACTTC. Looking up the rest from reference TRBV2 and TRBJ2-7 gives the full variable domain: EPEVTQTPSHQVTQMGQEVILRCVPISNHLYFYWYRQILGQKVEFLVSFYNNEISEKSEIFDDQFSVERPDGSNFTLKIRSTKLEDSAMYFCASSEELEAYEQYFGPGTRLTVT.

The CDR3, as DNA: TGTGCCAGCAGTTTAATCGCGGGGGGGCCAGGTTTCTTT. It specifies CASSLIAGGPGFF. This chain uses TRBV28 with TRBJ1-1; a possible D gene is TRBD1 (6 bases). The V end was cut by 2 bases, the J end by 13 bases, with 17 bases between. CDR3 length: 13 amino acids. Germline V gives CDR1 MDHEN, CDR2 SYDVKM.

The count of this clonotype is one. V gene TRBV5-1 combines with J gene TRBJ1-1; tentative D call: TRBD1 (5 bases). The CDR3 covers 14 residues. With 2 bases removed from V and 4 bases from J, the gap between germline ends came to 12 bases. Germline V CDR1 and CDR2: SGHRS, YFSETQ. CDR3 region: CASSLDIGGTEAFF. The CDR3 coding sequence is TGCGCCAGCAGCTTAGACATCGGGGGCACTGAAGCTTTCTTT.

This clonotype has a count of ten or more. At one end the junction does not follow the germline gene, possibly because of a read error. The gene calls are TRBV6-1 and TRBJ1-5; the D is unclear. Per germline, CDR1 MNHNS and CDR2 SASEGT. The CDR3 consists of 13 residues. The CDR3 sequence is CATAGWSNQLQHF. The CDR3, as DNA: TGTGCCACAGCGGGGTGGAGCAATCAGCTCCAGCATTTT.

A few counts support this clonotype. Being one base from a much bigger clone, this may be a read error. This chain joins TRBV19 and TRBJ2-7, with 9 bases aligning to TRBD1. The CDR3 covers 15 residues. The J segment lost 6 bases and the V segment lost 7 bases, leaving 13 bases of the junction unmatched. Germline CDR1 reads LNHDA; CDR2 reads SQIVND (reference sequence). CDR3 DNA: TGTGCCAGTAATGAAGGGACAGGGAGATCTGGCGAGCAGTACTTC. It codes for CASNEGTGRSGEQYF.

Many counts were recorded for this clonotype. Relative to the germline gene, one junction end is altered; a read error may explain this. This chain uses TRBV27 with TRBJ1-2; D may be TRBD1 (6 bases). CDR3 size: 13 residues. CDR1 and CDR2 from the germline V gene are MNHEY and SMNVEV (reference sequence). This CDR3 reads CASSISRDTAIHF. DNA of the CDR3: TGTGCCAGCAGTATATCCCGGGACACCGCGATTCACTTC.

Many counts were recorded for this clonotype. The chain carries TRBV5-1 and TRBJ1-1; 7 bases are shared with TRBD1. The germline gives CDR1 SGHRS, CDR2 YFSETQ. After removal of 6 bases from V and 6 bases from J, the junction contained 14 bases not matched to a gene. This CDR3 region has 15 residues. CDR3 protein: CASTVLQGGRAEAFF. In DNA, the CDR3 is TGCGCCAGCACCGTACTTCAGGGGGGGAGAGCTGAAGCTTTCTTT.